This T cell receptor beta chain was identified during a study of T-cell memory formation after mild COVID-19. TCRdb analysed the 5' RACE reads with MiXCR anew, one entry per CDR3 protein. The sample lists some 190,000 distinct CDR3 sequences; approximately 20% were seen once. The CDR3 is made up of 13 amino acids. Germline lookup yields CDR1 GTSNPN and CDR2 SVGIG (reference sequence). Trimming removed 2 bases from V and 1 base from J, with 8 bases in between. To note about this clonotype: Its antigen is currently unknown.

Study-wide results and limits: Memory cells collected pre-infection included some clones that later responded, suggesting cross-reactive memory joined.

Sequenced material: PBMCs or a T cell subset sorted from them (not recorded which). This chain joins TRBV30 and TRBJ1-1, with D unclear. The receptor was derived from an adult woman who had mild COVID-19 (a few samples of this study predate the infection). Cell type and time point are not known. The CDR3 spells CAWSSGRNTEAFF. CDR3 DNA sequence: TGTGCCTGGAGTTCGGGAAGGAACACTGAAGCTTTCTTT.